What follows are 13 T cell receptor beta chains derived from one specimen sequenced in a study of blood T cell repertoires in COVID-19. Sequencing was performed with immunoSEQ multiplex PCR; in TCRdb, only in-frame clones are kept and a portion is missing. The table has tens of thousands of clones, around 87% seen once. What was sequenced was peripheral blood. The receptors were sampled from a woman aged 50 to 60 with active or convalescent COVID-19.

The CDR3 spells CASSDRGSSSYNEQFF. CDR3 DNA: TGTGCCAGCAGCGACAGGGGTTCGAGCTCCTACAATGAGCAGTTCTTC. The rearrangement uses TRBV7-8 and TRBJ2-1; 8 positions match TRBD1. The J segment lost 0 bases and the V segment lost 5 bases, leaving 6 bases of the junction unmatched. The CDR3 has 16 residues. Germline CDR1 is SGHVS and CDR2 is FQNEAQ.

This chain uses TRBV2 with TRBJ2-7; 8 nucleotides match TRBD2. This CDR3 has 11 amino acids. CDR1 is SNHLY, CDR2 FYNNEI, per germline. V was pared by 11 bases and J by 3 bases, with 3 bases of the junction left unmatched. This CDR3 is CAERGGYEQYF. The CDR3 DNA is TGTGCCGAACGGGGGGGCTACGAGCAGTACTTC.

The genes are TRBV5-8 and TRBJ1-2; 7 bases agree with TRBD1. The germline gives CDR1 SGHTS, CDR2 YDEGEE. CDR3 length: 14 residues. Trimming removed 0 bases from V and 4 bases from J; junction bases left unmatched: 3. The CDR3 nucleotides read TGTGCCAGCAGCTTGGGGGACAGCTTCTATGGCTACACCTTC. Translating it yields CASSLGDSFYGYTF.

V gene TRBV6-2 or TRBV6-3 combines with J gene TRBJ1-6; TRBD1 matches at 7 bases. The CDR3 is 16 amino acids. V lost 6 bases and J lost 7; bases outside the gene matches: 12. Looked up from germline, CDR1 is MNHEY and CDR2 is SVGEGT. This CDR3 reads CASSLNRGLGNSPLHF. As DNA, the CDR3 is TGTGCCAGCAGCCTCAACAGGGGCCTAGGGAATTCACCCCTCCACTTT.

V and J are TRBV18 and TRBJ1-1; unclear D gene. This CDR3 has 13 amino acids. CDR1 is KGHSH, CDR2 LQKENI, per germline. With 6 bases removed from V and 1 base from J, the gap between germline ends came to 9 bases. The CDR3 protein is CASSSAENTEAFF. The CDR3 nucleotides read TGTGCCAGCTCCTCCGCGGAGAACACTGAAGCTTTCTTT.

The chain is built from TRBV14 and TRBJ2-1; 7 positions match TRBD2. Trimming removed 4 bases from V and 9 bases from J; junction bases left unmatched: 6. This CDR3 is 13 amino acids long. CDR1 SGHDN and CDR2 FVKESK come from the germline V gene. CDR3 in amino acids: CASSLLGLGEQFF. The CDR3 coding sequence is TGTGCCAGCAGCCTTTTAGGACTAGGTGAGCAGTTCTTC. Together with reference TRBV14 and TRBJ2-1, the CDR3 gives the full variable domain: EAGVTQFPSHSVIEKGQTVTLRCDPISGHDNLYWYRRVMGKEIKFLLHFVKESKQDESGMPNNRFLAERTGGTYSTLKVQPAELEDSGVYFCASSLLGLGEQFFGPGTRLTVL.

This clone was detected only once. The chain uses TRBV7-9 and TRBJ2-5; D is ambiguous. Trimming took 5 bases from V and 5 from J, leaving 9 bases between them. CDR1 and CDR2 from the germline V gene are SEHNR and FQNEAQ (reference sequence). The CDR3 is 12 residues long. This chain's CDR3 is CASSPPGETQYF. The CDR3, as DNA: TGTGCCAGCAGCCCCCCCGGGGAGACCCAGTACTTC.

This sequence joins TRBV27 and TRBJ2-7; 7 bases align to TRBD2. From germline, CDR1 is MNHEY and CDR2 SMNVEV (reference sequence). This CDR3 has 17 residues. Unmatched junction bases numbered 13, after V lost 3 bases and J lost 2 bases. The chain's CDR3 is CASSFRAGKTETYEQYF. CDR3 nucleotides: TGTGCCAGCAGTTTTAGAGCGGGGAAGACAGAAACCTACGAGCAGTACTTC.

The chain links TRBV27 to TRBJ1-2; 10 positions match TRBD1. CDR3 size: 14 residues. The germline gives CDR1 MNHEY, CDR2 SMNVEV (reference sequence). V lost 5 bases to trimming and J lost 7 bases; unmatched junction nucleotides: 7. The CDR3 bases are TGTGCCAGCAGTCCCGGGACAGGGGCCCGTGGCTACACCTTC. Protein sequence: CASSPGTGARGYTF.

The rearrangement links TRBV30 to TRBJ1-2; D ambiguous. There are 15 residues in the CDR3. CDR1 and CDR2 from the germline V gene are GTSNPN and SVGIG (reference sequence). Trimming cost V 2 bases and J 0 bases, with 13 bases left between them. CDR3 nucleotide sequence: TGTGCCTGGAGTTCGGATCCGGGAACTAACTATGGCTACACCTTC. This gives the protein CAWSSDPGTNYGYTF.

The rearrangement uses TRBV7-2 and TRBJ2-4; 15 bases are shared with TRBD2. The CDR3 has 16 amino acids. The trim removed 5 bases at V and 1 base at J, leaving 0 bases unmatched. The V gene's germline CDR1 is SGHTA and CDR2 FQGNSA. The DNA of the CDR3 is TGTGCCAGCAGCGGGACTAGCGGGGGGGCCAAAAACATTCAGTACTTC. Its translation: CASSGTSGGAKNIQYF.

The rearrangement links TRBV19 to TRBJ1-5, with D perhaps TRBD1 (5 bases). Germline CDR1 is LNHDA and CDR2 is SQIVND (reference sequence). With 6 bases removed from V and 3 bases from J, the gap between germline ends came to 15 bases. The CDR3 contains 15 residues. CDR3 sequence reads: CASRKIDRNNQPQHF. CDR3 bases: TGTGCCAGTAGGAAAATCGACAGAAACAATCAGCCCCAGCATTTT.

This clone was recorded only once. The chain couples TRBV4-2 to TRBJ1-4, with 7 positions matching TRBD1. CDR3 size: 14 residues. J lost 6 bases, V lost 1 base, and 2 bases had no gene match. CDR1 is LGHNA, CDR2 YNFKEQ, per germline. The DNA for the CDR3 is TGTGCCAGCAGCCAAGGACAGGGCGATGAAAAACTGTTTTTT. It codes for CASSQGQGDEKLFF.